The TCR beta chain under discussion was sequenced for a study of monozygotic twins with inflammatory bowel disease. Whole-study results and caveats: Support for a single strong signal or clonotype associated with IBD was absent.

About this clonotype itself: The antigen is undetermined.

Each TCR library consumed approximately 3,500 ng of total RNA. With the 5' RACE reads reprocessed, TCRdb shows one record per CDR3 protein and no DNA. Its clone listing holds 90,000 to 110,000 distinct CDR3 sequences. The CDR3 is made up of 14 amino acids. Germline V gene sequence: CDR1 MDHEN, CDR2 SYDVKM. Donors gave 2.5 ml of blood apiece. Researchers isolated total RNA from whole blood without sorting T cells. The clonotype was recovered from a human donor with ulcerative colitis or Crohn's disease, or a healthy co-twin of an affected twin (not recorded which). The source material was blood. The chain employs TRBV28 and TRBJ2-3; TCRdb outputs TRBD1, but without DNA this stays unchecked. The CDR3 loop is CASSTGTVSDTQYF.